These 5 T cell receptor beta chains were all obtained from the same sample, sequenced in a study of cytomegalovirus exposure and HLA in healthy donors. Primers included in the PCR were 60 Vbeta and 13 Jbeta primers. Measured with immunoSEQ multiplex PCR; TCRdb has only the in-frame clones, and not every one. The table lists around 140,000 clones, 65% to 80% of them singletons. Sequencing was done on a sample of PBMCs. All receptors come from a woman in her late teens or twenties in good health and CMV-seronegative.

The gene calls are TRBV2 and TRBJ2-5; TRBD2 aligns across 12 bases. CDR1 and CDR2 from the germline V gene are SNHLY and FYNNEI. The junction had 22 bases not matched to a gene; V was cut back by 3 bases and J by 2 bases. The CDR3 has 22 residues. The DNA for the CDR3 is TGTGCCAGCAGTGATTGGGCTAGCGGGAGGGCCAACAGCGTTGGGGGGCAAGAGACCCAGTACTTC. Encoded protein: CASSDWASGRANSVGGQETQYF.

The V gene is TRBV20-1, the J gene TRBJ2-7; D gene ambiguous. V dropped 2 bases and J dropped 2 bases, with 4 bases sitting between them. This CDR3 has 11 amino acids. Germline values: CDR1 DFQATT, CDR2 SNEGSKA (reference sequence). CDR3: CSARQTYEQYF. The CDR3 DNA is TGCAGTGCTAGACAAACCTACGAGCAGTACTTC.

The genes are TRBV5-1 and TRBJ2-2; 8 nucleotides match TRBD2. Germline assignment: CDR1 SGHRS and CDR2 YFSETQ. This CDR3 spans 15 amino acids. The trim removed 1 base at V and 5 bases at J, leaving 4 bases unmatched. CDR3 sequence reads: CASSLRTSKTGELFF. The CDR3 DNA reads TGCGCCAGCAGCTTGCGGACTAGCAAGACCGGGGAGCTGTTTTTT.

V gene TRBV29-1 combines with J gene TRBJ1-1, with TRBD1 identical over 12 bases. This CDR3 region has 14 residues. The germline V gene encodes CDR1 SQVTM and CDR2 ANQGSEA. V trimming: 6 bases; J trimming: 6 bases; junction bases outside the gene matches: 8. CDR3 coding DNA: TGCAGCGTCCAGCGGGGACAGGGGGCCGCTGAAGCTTTCTTT. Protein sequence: CSVQRGQGAAEAFF.

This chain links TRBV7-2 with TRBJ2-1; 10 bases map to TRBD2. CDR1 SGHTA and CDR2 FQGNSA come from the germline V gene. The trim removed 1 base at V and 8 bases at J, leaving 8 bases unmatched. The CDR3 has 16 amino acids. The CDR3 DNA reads TGTGCCAGCAGCTTAGGTGCTAGCGGGAGTTTCTATGAGCAGTTCTTC. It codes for CASSLGASGSFYEQFF.